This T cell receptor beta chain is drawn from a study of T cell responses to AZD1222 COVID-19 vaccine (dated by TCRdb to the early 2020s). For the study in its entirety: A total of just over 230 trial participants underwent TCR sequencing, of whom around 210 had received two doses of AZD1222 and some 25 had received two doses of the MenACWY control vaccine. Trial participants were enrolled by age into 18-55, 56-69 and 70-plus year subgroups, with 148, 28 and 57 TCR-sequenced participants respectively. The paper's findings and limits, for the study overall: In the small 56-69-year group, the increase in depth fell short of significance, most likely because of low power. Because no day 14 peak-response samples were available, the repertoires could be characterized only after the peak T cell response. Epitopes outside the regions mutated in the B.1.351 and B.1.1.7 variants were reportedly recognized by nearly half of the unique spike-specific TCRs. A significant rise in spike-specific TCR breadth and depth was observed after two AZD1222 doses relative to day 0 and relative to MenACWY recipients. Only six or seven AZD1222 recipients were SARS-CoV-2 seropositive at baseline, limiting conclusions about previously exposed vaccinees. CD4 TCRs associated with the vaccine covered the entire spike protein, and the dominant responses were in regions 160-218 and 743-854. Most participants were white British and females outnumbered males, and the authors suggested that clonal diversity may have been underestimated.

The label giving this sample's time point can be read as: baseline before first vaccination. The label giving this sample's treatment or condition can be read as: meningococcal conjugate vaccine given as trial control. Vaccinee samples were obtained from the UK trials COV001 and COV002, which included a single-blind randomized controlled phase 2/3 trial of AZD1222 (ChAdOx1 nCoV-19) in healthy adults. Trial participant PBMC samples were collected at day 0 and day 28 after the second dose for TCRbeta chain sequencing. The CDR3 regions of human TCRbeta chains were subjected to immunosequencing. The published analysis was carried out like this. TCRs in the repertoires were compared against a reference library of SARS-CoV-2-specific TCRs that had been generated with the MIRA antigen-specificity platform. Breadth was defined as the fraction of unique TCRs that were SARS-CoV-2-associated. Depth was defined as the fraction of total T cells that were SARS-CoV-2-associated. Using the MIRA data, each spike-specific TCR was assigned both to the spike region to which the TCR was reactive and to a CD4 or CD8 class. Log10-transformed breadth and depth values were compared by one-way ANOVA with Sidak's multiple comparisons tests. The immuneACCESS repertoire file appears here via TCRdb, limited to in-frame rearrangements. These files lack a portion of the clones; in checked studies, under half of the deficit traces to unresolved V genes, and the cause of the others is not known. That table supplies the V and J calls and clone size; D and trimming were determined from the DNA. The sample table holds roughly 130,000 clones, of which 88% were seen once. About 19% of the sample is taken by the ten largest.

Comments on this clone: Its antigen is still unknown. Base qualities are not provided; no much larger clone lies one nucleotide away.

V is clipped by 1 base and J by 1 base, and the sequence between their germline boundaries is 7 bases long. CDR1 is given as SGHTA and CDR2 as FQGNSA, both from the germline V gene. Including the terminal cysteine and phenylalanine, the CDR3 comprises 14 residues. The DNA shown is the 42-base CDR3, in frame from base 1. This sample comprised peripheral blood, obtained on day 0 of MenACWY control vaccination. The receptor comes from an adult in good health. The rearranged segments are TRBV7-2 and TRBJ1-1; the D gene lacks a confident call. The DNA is TGTGCCAGCAGCTTAGGATCGGCGAACACTGAAGCTTTCTTT. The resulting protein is CASSLGSANTEAFF.